This T cell receptor (beta chain) was found in a study of blood T cells in healthy people across ages (dated by TCRdb to about 2015). Some background on the complete study: Template switching captured roughly one uniquely barcoded TCR beta cDNA molecule per two T cells in model experiments. The donors were divided into four age groups: young (average approximately 16 years), middle-aged (about 40), aged (about 56) and long-lived (nearly 85). Donors of different ages were randomly distributed across sequencing lanes to avoid experimental bias. Using the same blood draw, the study looked at two additional independent replicas of 1 million unique cDNA reads for two donors, one aged 18 to 30 and the other aged 80 or older. Using deep sequencing normalized with unique cDNA molecular identifiers, the study measured how TCR beta repertoire diversity changes with age. The study at large found these results: Because donor CMV infection status was unknown, age-related changes in expanded clonotypes were potentially confounded. There was a strong correlation between observed TCR beta diversity and the percentage of naive T cells measured by flow cytometry. Since profiling was done on bulk unsorted PBMCs, naive and antigen-experienced compartments could not be conclusively compared. Estimates of total diversity based on one million sequenced T cells were regarded as lower bounds and as underestimates. As age increased, observed TCR beta diversity per million T cells dropped in a roughly linear way, and a significant reduction was already evident by age 40. Compared with the aged group, the long-lived group had more naive CD4+ T cells, fewer expanded clones and increased TCR diversity, suggesting age selection.

Preparation of the library involved 5' RACE. This sample was sequenced with an Illumina HiSeq 2500. A second PCR of about 7 to 12 cycles was run with a J-beta primer mix and a sample-barcoded 5' primer. A template-switch 5' adaptor carrying 12 random nucleotides introduced a unique molecular identifier onto each TCR beta cDNA molecule. Each sample yielded at least 2.5 million CDR3-containing paired-end reads. All of the RNA was converted into first-strand cDNA using the Mint cDNA synthesis kit, with a TRBC-specific oligonucleotide serving as the primer. All cDNA was treated with uracil-DNA glycosylase and then went through a first 18-cycle PCR with the universal primers M1SS and BC2_uni_R. Concerning the study's data processing: For normalization, 1 million high-quality reads were randomly selected from each sample, with every read carrying a distinct molecular identifier. Reads with shared molecular identifiers were discarded instead of being binned into consensus sequences. MiTCR, with a Q25 quality threshold and the strictest error-elimination algorithm, was used for CDR3 identification, clonotype clustering and error correction. A nonparametric unseen species model with Euler transformation was used to estimate a lower bound on total TCR beta diversity. TCRdb applied fastp at Q25 and MiXCR to the public reads, then kept only in-frame beta chains. Rows matching on CDR3 protein sequence are summarized as one entry with the most common DNA and genes. The V and J calls were not made by the authors but by TCRdb's processing. The sample includes some 1.5 million distinct CDR3 sequences, with about 28% observed a single time. The ten biggest clones cover roughly 8% of the sample.

Donors were a few dozen systemically healthy Caucasian individuals from Russia aged roughly 6 to 100 years. Each donor gave roughly 11 milliliters of peripheral blood, drawn into EDTA-treated Vacutainer tubes. PBMCs were isolated by Ficoll-Paque density-gradient centrifugation, with at least 6.5 million obtained per sample. Trizol reagent was used to extract total RNA from the PBMCs, yielding at least 5.5 micrograms per sample. Naive CD45RAhigh/CD27high T cell percentages were measured by flow cytometry on a PBMC aliquot from every donor. In regard to this clonotype: Its antigen remains unidentified. Base qualities are not at hand, and no much larger clone is one base apart.

The germline V gene sets CDR1 to MGHDK and CDR2 to SYGVNS. The CDR3, cysteine through phenylalanine, is 13 amino acids long. Only the CDR3 portion is preserved as DNA: 39 bases, with reading frame beginning at the first base. The germline ends are 10 bases apart after V is trimmed by 4 bases and J by 5 bases. The chain employs TRBV25-1 and TRBJ2-3; no D segment can be confidently identified. The TCR sequence derives from a woman aged 25 to 39 in good health. Sample: blood. The base sequence is TGTGCCAGCAGTGGTCCGATGGGAGATACGCAGTATTTT. It encodes CASSGPMGDTQYF.